The present T cell receptor beta chain was sequenced within a study of early T cells in non-severe SARS-CoV-2 infection (dated by TCRdb to 2020 to 2023). Regarding the study in general: Bulk RNA from unsorted whole blood was used for TCR sequencing, so alpha and beta chains could not be paired. What the study reported, not specific to this receptor: VDJdb matching was skewed toward anti-spike CD8 responses and likely underestimated virus-specific expansions, missing private and CD4 specificities.

This was a case-control study nested in a cohort of healthcare workers in London, UK, who had nasopharyngeal swab PCR tests and blood samples taken every week. Healthcare workers were recruited between 23 and 31 March 2020, during the week of the UK lockdown, and were followed weekly for up to about 15 weeks. Library method: 5' RACE. Data came from a NextSeq 500. In the TCR library protocol, unique molecular identifiers were attached to individual cDNA molecules to correct for PCR bias and sequencing error. Both TCR alpha and beta chains were sequenced, and tight co-correlation was observed between alpha and beta sequence abundances in each sample. Per the authors' processing: Decombinator V4 was used to perform V gene, J gene and CDR3 annotation of TCR sequences. TCRs were defined as expanded if a significant change between any two time points was detected under a Poisson model with p below 0.0001. TCR abundances were normalised to the total number of TCRs sequenced in each sample and reported as counts per million. TRAV1-2 paired with TRAJ12, TRAJ20 or TRAJ33 defined MAIT TCRs, while TRAV10 paired with TRAJ18 defined iNKT TCRs. VDJdb, accessed on 1 November 2021, was searched for TCRs annotated for CMV, EBV and SARS-CoV-2, and TCRs annotated for more than one antigen were excluded. TCRdb reprocessed the public reads (quality trimming at Q25 with fastp, clone calling with MiXCR) and kept in-frame beta chains. Each entry is one CDR3 protein sequence, shown with its most common DNA and genes. The V and J calls and clone size are TCRdb's, not the authors'. The sample table shows tens of thousands of distinct CDR3 sequences, and roughly 9.5% are seen once. Together, the top ten hold under 6.5% of the sample.

The sample holds a few counts of this clonotype. What antigen it recognizes has not been identified. Base qualities are not recorded, but no much larger clone differs from it by a single base. CDR1 and CDR2 (SGDLS, YYNGEE) derive from the germline V gene. Including the terminal cysteine and phenylalanine, the CDR3 comprises 13 residues. The kept DNA is CDR3 alone, 39 bases in frame from the first base. V is cut by 0 bases and J by 8 bases, and the space between the germline ends is 6 bases. This receptor was identified in an adult who was a healthcare worker with PCR-confirmed SARS-CoV-2 infection or an uninfected control (not recorded which). Here the chain combines TRBV9 and TRBJ1-6; the D gene identity is not certain. Input material: whole blood. Here the CDR3 is given as CASSVAVHSPLHF. The DNA reads TGTGCCAGCAGCGTAGCGGTACATTCACCCCTCCACTTT.